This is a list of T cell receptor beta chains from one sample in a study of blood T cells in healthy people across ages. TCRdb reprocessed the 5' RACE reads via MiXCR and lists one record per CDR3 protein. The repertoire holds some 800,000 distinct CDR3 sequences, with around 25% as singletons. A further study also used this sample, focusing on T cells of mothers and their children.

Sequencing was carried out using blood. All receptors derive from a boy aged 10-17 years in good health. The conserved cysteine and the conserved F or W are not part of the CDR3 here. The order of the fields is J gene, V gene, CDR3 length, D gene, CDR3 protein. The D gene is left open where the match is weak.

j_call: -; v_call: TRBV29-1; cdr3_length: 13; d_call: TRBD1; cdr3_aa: SAERGTGGGNEQF
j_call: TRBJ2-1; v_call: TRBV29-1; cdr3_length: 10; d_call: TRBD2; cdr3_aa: SAWTSNNEQF
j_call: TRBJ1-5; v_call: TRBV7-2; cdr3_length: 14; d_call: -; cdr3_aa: ASSPGGGYSNQPQH
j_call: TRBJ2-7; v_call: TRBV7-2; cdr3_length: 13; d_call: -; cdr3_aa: ASSLQVDSGHEQY
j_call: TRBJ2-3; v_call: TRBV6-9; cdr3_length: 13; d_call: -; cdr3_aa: ASKPVGRSTDTQY
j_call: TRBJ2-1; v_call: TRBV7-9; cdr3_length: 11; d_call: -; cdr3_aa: ASSFRYGNEQF
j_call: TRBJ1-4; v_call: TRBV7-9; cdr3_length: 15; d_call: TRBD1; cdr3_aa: ASSSSLRGLGDEKLF
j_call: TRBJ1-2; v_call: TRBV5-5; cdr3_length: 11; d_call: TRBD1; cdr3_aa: ASSSTGFDGYT
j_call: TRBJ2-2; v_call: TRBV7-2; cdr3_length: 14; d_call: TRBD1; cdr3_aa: ASSGGQGLNTGELF
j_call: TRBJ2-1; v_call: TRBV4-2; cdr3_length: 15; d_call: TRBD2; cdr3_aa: ASSQIYGLAGKGEQF
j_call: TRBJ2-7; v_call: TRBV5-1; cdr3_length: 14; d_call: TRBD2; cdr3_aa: ASSETSGRASYEQY
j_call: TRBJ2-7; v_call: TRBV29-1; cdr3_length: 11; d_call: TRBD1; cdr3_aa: SVGGQGEYEQY
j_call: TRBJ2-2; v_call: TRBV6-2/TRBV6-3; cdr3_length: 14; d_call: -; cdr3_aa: ASSLTPQGRSGELF
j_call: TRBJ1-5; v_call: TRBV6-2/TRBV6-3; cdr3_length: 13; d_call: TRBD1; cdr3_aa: ASSWGTGFNQPQH
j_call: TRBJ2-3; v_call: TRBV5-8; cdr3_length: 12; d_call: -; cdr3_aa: ASSPFNNADTQY
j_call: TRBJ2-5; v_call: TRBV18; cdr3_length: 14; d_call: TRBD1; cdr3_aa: ASSPGDRGYQETQY
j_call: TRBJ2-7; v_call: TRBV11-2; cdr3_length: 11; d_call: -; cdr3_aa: ASSLDPGNREY
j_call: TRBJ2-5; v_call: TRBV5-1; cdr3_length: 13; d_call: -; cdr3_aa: ASSTRTDTQETQY
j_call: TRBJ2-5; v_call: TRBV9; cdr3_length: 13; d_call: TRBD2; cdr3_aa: ASSASGVYQETQY
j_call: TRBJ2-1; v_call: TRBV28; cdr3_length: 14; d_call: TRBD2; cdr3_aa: ASSFWASGSVWEQF
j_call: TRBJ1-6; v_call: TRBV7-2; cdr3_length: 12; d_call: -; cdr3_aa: ASSLGQLNSPLH
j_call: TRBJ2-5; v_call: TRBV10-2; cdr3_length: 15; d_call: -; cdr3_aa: ASSEWLFTGKEETQY
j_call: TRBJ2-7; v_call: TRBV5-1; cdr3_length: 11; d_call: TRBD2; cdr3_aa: ASGTSAHYEQY
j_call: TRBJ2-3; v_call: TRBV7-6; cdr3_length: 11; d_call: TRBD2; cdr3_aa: ASSSGLAATQY